The TCR beta chain under discussion was sequenced for a study of blood T cell repertoires in COVID-19. Study summary: The United States, Italy and Spain supplied acute and convalescent COVID-19 samples. PBMCs, B-cell-depleted T cells, or T cells were the source of the cDNA or gDNA that made up the material.

TCRdb's copy holds only in-frame clones and misses some; the assay was immunoSEQ multiplex PCR. The sample records around 310,000 clones, approximately 89% being singletons. The length of the CDR3 is 19 residues. The junction had 7 bases not matched to a gene; V was cut back by 1 base and J by 5 bases. CDR1 is LGHDT, CDR2 YNNKEL, per germline (reference sequence). Participants were aged about 18 to 90 years, lived in 25 or so US areas, and enrolled virtually. The clonotype originates from a man aged 25-45 years who had recovered from COVID-19. V is TRBV3-1 (or the pseudogene TRBV3-2) and J is TRBJ2-2; TRBD2 matches 16 bases. Specimen: PBMCs or T cells enriched from blood (not recorded which). CDR3 sequence reads: CASSQAGLAGGRWTGELFF. In DNA, the CDR3 is TGTGCCAGCAGCCAAGCGGGACTAGCGGGGGGGCGGTGGACCGGGGAGCTGTTTTTT.